The 14 T cell receptor beta chains below were found in one sample sequenced in a study of graft-versus-host responses after intestinal transplantation. For these TCRs, the target antigens are not known. The table came from immunoSEQ multiplex PCR; TCRdb's copy has only in-frame clones and leaves some out. This table holds 55,000 to 80,000 clones, 90% to 95% found once. The specimen comprised unstimulated CD8+ T cells sorted from spleen or lymph node cells, sampled before transplant. The receptor source for this set is a human donor who was the organ donor for an intestinal transplant.

The genes are TRBV4-1 and TRBJ1-4; possible D gene TRBD1, 6 bases. The germline V gene has CDR1 MGHRA and CDR2 YSYEKL. The CDR3 length is 15 residues. Between the trimmed V and J ends, which lost 4 bases and 7 bases, there was a span of 16 bases. For the CDR3, the DNA is TGCGCCAGCAGCCGGGTCAGGGGAATAGGTGAAAAACTGTTTTTT. It yields the protein CASSRVRGIGEKLFF.

The chain has TRBV7-9 and TRBJ2-3, with D possibly TRBD2 on 5 matching bases. The germline V and J ends were trimmed by 5 bases and 6 bases, with 18 bases remaining between them. The CDR3 consists of 15 residues. In germline, CDR1 is SEHNR, CDR2 FQNEAQ (reference sequence). CDR3 sequence reads: CASSRLIEVGDTQYF. CDR3 nucleotide sequence: TGTGCCAGCAGCCGACTAATAGAAGTCGGGGATACGCAGTATTTT. Based on the CDR3 plus reference TRBV7-9 and TRBJ2-3, the full variable domain is DTGVSQNPRHKITKRGQNVTFRCDPISEHNRLYWYRQTLGQGPEFLTYFQNEAQLEKSRLLSDRFSAERPKGSFSTLEIQRTEQGDSAMYLCASSRLIEVGDTQYFGPGTRLTVL.

This sequence joins TRBV5-8 and TRBJ2-7, with 8 positions matching TRBD1. The germline V gene has CDR1 SGHTS and CDR2 YDEGEE. The CDR3 runs 14 residues. Trimming at V came to 5 bases and at J to 2 bases, leaving 6 bases not matched to a gene. CDR3 sequence (DNA): TGTGCCAGCAGTTTTGGACAGGGTACCTACGAGCAGTACTTC. This sequence encodes CASSFGQGTYEQYF.

The chain employs TRBV28 and TRBJ2-5; the match to TRBD2 covers 8 bases. J was trimmed by 3 bases and V by 1 base; bases with no gene match: 4. Looked up from germline, CDR1 is MDHEN and CDR2 is SYDVKM. This CDR3 comprises 15 residues. The CDR3 region is CASSLSGGVEETQYF. DNA of the CDR3: TGTGCCAGCAGTTTATCCGGGGGGGTAGAAGAGACCCAGTACTTC.

This clone is a singleton in its sample. The genes are TRBV9 and TRBJ1-3; D call uncertain. Germline assignment: CDR1 SGDLS and CDR2 YYNGEE. Trimming pared 0 bases from V and 0 bases from J, leaving 13 bases between. This CDR3 comprises 17 residues. Here the CDR3 reads CASSVVGNQRSGNTIYF. CDR3 bases: TGTGCCAGCAGCGTAGTGGGCAATCAACGCTCTGGAAACACCATATATTTT.

This chain links TRBV28 with TRBJ1-5; 7 bases line up with TRBD1. V trimming: 3 bases; J trimming: 2 bases; junction bases outside the gene matches: 1. This CDR3 comprises 14 residues. CDR1 and CDR2 from the germline V gene are MDHEN and SYDVKM. CDR3 residues: CASSFTGGNQPQHF. The CDR3 DNA is TGTGCCAGCAGTTTTACAGGGGGCAATCAGCCCCAGCATTTT.

The rearrangement links TRBV6-5 to TRBJ2-5, with 12 bases matching TRBD1. CDR3 length: 14 residues. Per the germline V gene, CDR1 is MNHEY and CDR2 is SVGAGI. With V trimmed by 5 bases and J by 6 bases, 4 bases remained unmatched. The CDR3 region has the DNA TGTGCCAGCAGTGGGACAGGGGGCGCGAAGACCCAGTACTTC. It yields the protein CASSGTGGAKTQYF.

This sequence joins TRBV28 and TRBJ1-4, with a possible D match to TRBD1 (5 bases). In germline, CDR1 is MDHEN, CDR2 SYDVKM. Trimming cost V 5 bases and J 8 bases, with 9 bases left between them. The CDR3 totals 12 residues. In nucleotides, the CDR3 is TGTGCCAGCAGTCCTCGGACAGAAAAACTGTTTTTT. As protein: CASSPRTEKLFF.

This chain joins TRBV10-3 and TRBJ2-7, with a tentative D call TRBD2 (5 bases). CDR1 is ENHRY, CDR2 SYGVKD, per germline. V gave up 8 bases and J gave up 2 bases, with 10 bases separating them. The CDR3 is 12 residues long. CDR3 residues: CAIGPGTYEQYF. The CDR3 coding sequence is TGTGCCATCGGCCCGGGAACCTACGAGCAGTACTTC.

V is TRBV21-1 and J is TRBJ1-5; the table's D call of TRBD1 was not tested on the DNA. TRBV21-1 is a pseudogene locus. This CDR3 has 17 amino acids. The CDR3 coding sequence is TGTGCCAGCAGCAAAATTCCCCAGGGGGACGGCAATCAGCCCCAGCATTTT. Translation gives CASSKIPQGDGNQPQHF.

The V and J genes are TRBV5-1 and TRBJ1-4; D is unclear. This CDR3 is 16 amino acids long. Per germline, CDR1 SGHRS and CDR2 YFSETQ. V shed 4 bases and J shed 5 bases, with 18 bases lying between them. The DNA of the CDR3 is TGCGCCAGCAGCGTGAATGGGCGTCAGCCGAATGAAAAACTGTTTTTT. Amino acid sequence: CASSVNGRQPNEKLFF.

This chain links TRBV11-2 with TRBJ2-7; 10 positions agree with TRBD1. The CDR3 consists of 14 residues. Germline trimming cut 3 bases from V and 5 bases from J; bases unmatched to any gene: 4. In germline, CDR1 is SGHAT, CDR2 FQNNGV. The CDR3 bases are TGTGCCAGCAGCTTCAGGACAGGGGGAAACGAGCAGTACTTC. Amino acids: CASSFRTGGNEQYF.

The chain combines TRBV28 with TRBJ1-5; 9 bases map to TRBD1. The germline CDR1 and CDR2 sequences are MDHEN and SYDVKM. V gave up 4 bases and J gave up 4 bases; unmatched junction bases: 8. The CDR3 length is 16 residues. CDR3 residues: CASSSDRGFWNQPQHF. Here the CDR3 DNA reads TGTGCCAGCAGTTCGGACAGGGGATTTTGGAATCAGCCCCAGCATTTT.

Only one count was recorded for this clone. The chain uses TRBV28 and TRBJ2-5; 7 bases align to TRBD2. The trim removed 3 bases at V and 3 bases at J, leaving 1 base unmatched. The CDR3 spans 13 residues. Per germline, CDR1 MDHEN and CDR2 SYDVKM. The CDR3 is CASSFRGEETQYF. The CDR3 bases are TGTGCCAGCAGTTTTCGGGGGGAAGAGACCCAGTACTTC.